What follows is one T cell receptor beta chain and its context. Germline V gives CDR1 SEHNR, CDR2 FQNEAQ (reference sequence). V was trimmed by 5 bases and J by 3 bases, leaving 5 bases between them. This CDR3 is 12 amino acids long. Methods used by the authors: Estimation of nucleated cell counts was performed using reference gene primer amplification. Profiled with immunoSEQ multiplex PCR; TCRdb holds only in-frame clones, not every one. V, J and clone size were drawn from that table, and D and trimming were deduced from the DNA. Seen here are 130,000 to 150,000 clones, roughly four fifths observed once, and the top ten hold around 10%. This entry comes from a study of blood T cell repertoires in COVID-19. About the study: Samples came from the United States, Italy and Spain, spanning acute and convalescent COVID-19. The cDNA or gDNA used as material had been derived from T cells, B-cell-depleted T cells, or PBMCs.

The source material was peripheral blood. This chain connects TRBV7-9 to TRBJ1-5; D is unresolved. The source is a woman older than 75 in a cohort sampled during active or convalescent COVID-19. CDR3 in amino acids: CASSEFNQPQHF. In nucleotides, the CDR3 is TGTGCCAGCAGCGAGTTCAATCAGCCCCAGCATTTT.